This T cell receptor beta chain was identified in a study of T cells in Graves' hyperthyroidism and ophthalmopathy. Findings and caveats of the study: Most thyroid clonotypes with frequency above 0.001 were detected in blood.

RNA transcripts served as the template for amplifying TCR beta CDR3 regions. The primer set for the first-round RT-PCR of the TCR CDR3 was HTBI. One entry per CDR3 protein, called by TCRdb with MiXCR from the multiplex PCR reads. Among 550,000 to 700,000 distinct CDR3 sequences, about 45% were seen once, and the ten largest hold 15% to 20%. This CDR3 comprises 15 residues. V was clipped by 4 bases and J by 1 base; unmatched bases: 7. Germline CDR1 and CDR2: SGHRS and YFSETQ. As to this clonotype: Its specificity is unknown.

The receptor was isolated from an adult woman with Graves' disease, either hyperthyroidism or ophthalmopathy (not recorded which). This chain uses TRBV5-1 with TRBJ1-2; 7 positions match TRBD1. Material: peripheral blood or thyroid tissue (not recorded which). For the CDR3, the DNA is TGCGCCAGCAGCGGTGGACAGGCCTATAACTATGGCTACACCTTC. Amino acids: CASSGGQAYNYGYTF.